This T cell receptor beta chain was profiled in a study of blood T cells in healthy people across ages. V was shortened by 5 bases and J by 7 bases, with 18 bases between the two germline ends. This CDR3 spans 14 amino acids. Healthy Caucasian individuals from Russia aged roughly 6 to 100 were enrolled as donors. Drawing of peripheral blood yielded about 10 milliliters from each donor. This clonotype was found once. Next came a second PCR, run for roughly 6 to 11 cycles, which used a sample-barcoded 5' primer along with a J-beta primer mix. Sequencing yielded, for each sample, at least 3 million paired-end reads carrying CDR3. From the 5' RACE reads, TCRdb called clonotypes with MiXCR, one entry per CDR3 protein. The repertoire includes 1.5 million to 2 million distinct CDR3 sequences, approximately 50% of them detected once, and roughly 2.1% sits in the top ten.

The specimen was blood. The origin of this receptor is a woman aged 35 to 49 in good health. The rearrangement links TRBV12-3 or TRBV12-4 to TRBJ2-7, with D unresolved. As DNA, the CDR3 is TGTGCCAGCAGTCATTACAGCTCTAGGGATGAGCAGTACTTC. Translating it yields CASSHYSSRDEQYF.